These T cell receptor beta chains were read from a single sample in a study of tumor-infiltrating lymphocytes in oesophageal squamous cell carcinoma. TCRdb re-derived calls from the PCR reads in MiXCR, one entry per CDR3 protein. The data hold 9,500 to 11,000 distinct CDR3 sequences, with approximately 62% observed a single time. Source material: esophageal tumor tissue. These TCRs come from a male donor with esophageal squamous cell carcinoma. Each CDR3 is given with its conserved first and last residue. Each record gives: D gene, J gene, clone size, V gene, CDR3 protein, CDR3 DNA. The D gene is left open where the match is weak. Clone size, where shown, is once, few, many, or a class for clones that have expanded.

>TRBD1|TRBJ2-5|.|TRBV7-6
CASSLVQGGWEQYF
TGTGCCAGCAGCTTAGTACAGGGGGGTTGGGAGCAGTACTTC
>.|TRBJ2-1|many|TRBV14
CASSQGFPFNEQFF
TGTGCCAGCAGCCAGGGTTTCCCTTTTAATGAGCAGTTCTTC
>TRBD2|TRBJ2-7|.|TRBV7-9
CASSSSGMRGEQYF
TGTGCCAGCAGCTCCAGCGGGATGCGAGGCGAGCAGTACTTC
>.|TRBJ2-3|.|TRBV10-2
CASSEIGGSADTQYF
TGCGCCAGCAGTGAGATCGGAGGGAGCGCAGATACGCAGTATTTT
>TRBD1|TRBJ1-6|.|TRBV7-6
CASSWTGGLSPLHF
TGTGCCAGCAGCTGGACAGGGGGCCTTTCACCCCTCCACTTT
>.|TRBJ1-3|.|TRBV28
CASSTRAASGNTIYF
TGTGCCAGCAGTACAAGGGCAGCCTCTGGAAACACCATATATTTT
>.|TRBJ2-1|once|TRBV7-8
CASSLAYPTGQGDNYNEQFF
TGTGCCAGCAGCTTAGCGTATCCGACGGGCCAAGGTGACAACTACAATGAGCAGTTCTTC
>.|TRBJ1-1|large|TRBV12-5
CASGPSYTEAFF
TGTGCTAGTGGTCCCTCGTACACTGAAGCTTTCTTT
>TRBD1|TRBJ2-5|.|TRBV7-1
CASSPGTGGLRETQYF
TGTGCCAGCAGCCCCGGGACAGGGGGACTGAGGGAGACCCAGTACTTC
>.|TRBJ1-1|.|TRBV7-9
CASSLAPRTTEAFF
TGTGCCAGCAGCTTAGCGCCCCGGACCACTGAAGCTTTCTTT
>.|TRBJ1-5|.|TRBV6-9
CASRFRGSQPQHF
TGTGCCAGCAGATTCAGGGGATCTCAGCCCCAGCATTTT
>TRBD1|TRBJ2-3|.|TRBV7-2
CASSRDHGTGLYTQYF
TGTGCCAGCAGCAGGGACCACGGGACAGGGTTGTATACGCAGTATTTT
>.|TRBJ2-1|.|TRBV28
CASTFQQWTEQFF
TGTGCCAGCACTTTTCAACAGTGGACTGAGCAGTTCTTC
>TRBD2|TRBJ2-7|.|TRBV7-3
CASSLTGEGAYEQYF
TGTGCCAGCAGCTTAACGGGGGAGGGAGCCTACGAGCAGTACTTC
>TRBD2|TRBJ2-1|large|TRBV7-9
CASSSREIWSNEQFF
TGTGCCAGCAGCTCGCGGGAGATCTGGTCCAATGAGCAGTTCTTC
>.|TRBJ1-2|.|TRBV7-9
CASSFSAQANYGYTF
TGTGCCAGCAGCTTTTCAGCTCAAGCTAACTATGGCTACACCTTC
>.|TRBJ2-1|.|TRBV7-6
CASSFVYGTHNEQFF
TGTGCCAGCAGCTTCGTGTACGGGACCCACAATGAGCAGTTCTTC
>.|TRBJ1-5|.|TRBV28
CASRGLRGNQPQHF
TGTGCCAGCCGAGGCCTGCGCGGCAATCAGCCCCAGCATTTT
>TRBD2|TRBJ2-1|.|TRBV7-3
CASSLSGRYKDEQFF
TGTGCCAGCAGCCTAAGCGGGAGGTATAAGGATGAGCAGTTCTTC
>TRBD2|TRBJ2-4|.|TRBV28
CASREASGVNEQYF
TGTGCCAGCAGGGAGGCTAGCGGAGTCAATGAGCAGTACTTC
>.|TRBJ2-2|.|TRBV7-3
CASSLGTTTGELFF
TGTGCCAGCAGCTTAGGGACCACGACCGGGGAGCTGTTTTTT
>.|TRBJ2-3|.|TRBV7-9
CASSLAGLTDTQYF
TGTGCCAGCAGCTTAGCGGGACTCACAGATACGCAGTATTTT
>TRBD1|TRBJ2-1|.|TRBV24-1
CATSDLGTGSPNEQFF
TGTGCCACCAGTGATTTAGGGACAGGGAGCCCCAATGAGCAGTTCTTC
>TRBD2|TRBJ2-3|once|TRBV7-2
CASSLETSGPSTDTQYF
TGTGCCAGCAGCTTGGAGACTAGCGGCCCAAGCACAGATACGCAGTATTTT
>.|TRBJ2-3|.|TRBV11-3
CASSVGYTDTQYF
TGTGCCAGCAGTGTCGGCTACACAGATACGCAGTATTTT
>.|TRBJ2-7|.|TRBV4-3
CASSQGFRGRVHNEQYF
TGCGCCAGCAGCCAAGGGTTTAGGGGGAGGGTTCACAATGAGCAGTACTTC
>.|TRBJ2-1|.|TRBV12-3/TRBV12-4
CASTKSPSGTGANEQFF
TGTGCCAGCACCAAGAGCCCTAGCGGAACGGGGGCCAATGAGCAGTTCTTC
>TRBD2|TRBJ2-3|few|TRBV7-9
CASSRTSGGAFIDTQYF
TGTGCCAGCAGCCGGACTAGCGGGGGGGCTTTTATAGATACGCAGTATTTT
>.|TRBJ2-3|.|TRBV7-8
CASSLNRDTQYF
TGTGCCAGCAGCTTAAACCGAGATACGCAGTATTTT
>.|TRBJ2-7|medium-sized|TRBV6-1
CAAFKTGYEQYF
TGTGCCGCGTTCAAGACGGGTTACGAGCAGTACTTC
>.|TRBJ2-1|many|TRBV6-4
CASSDGDYNEQFF
TGTGCCAGCAGTGACGGCGATTACAATGAGCAGTTCTTC
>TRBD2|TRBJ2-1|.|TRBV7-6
CASSPVGGNEQFF
TGTGCCAGCAGCCCGGTGGGGGGGAATGAGCAGTTCTTC
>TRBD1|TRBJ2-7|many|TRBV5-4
CASRVTGGGEQYF
TGTGCCAGCAGAGTGACAGGGGGGGGTGAGCAGTACTTC
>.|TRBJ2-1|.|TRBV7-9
CASTEPHYNEQFF
TGTGCCAGCACCGAACCCCATTACAATGAGCAGTTCTTC
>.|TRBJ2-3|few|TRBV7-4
CASSLGATTDTQYF
TGTGCCAGCAGCTTAGGGGCCACCACAGATACGCAGTATTTT
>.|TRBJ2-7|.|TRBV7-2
CASSLLRAHEQYF
TGTGCCAGCAGCTTGTTGAGGGCCCACGAGCAGTACTTC